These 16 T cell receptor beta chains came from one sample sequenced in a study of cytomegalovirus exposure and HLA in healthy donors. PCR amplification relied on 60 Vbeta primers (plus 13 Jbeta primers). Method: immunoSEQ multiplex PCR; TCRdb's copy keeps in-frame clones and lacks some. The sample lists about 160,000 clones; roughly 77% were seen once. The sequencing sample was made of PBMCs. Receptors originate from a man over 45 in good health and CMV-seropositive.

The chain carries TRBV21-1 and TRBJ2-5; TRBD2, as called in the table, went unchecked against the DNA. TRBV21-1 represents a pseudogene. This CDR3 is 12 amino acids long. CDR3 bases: TGTGCCAGCAGCAATTTAGTTTGGGAGCAGTACTTC. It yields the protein CASSNLVWEQYF.

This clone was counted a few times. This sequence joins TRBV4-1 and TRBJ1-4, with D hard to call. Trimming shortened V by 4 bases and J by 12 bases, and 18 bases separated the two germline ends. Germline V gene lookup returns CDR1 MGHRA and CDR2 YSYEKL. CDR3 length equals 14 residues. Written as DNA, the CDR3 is TGCGCCAGCAGCCCGATACCCGGGGAACCAGAACTGTTTTTT. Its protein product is CASSPIPGEPELFF.

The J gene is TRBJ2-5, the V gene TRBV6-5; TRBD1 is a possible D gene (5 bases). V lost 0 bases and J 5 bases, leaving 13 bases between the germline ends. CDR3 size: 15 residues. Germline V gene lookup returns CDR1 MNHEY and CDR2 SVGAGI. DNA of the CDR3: TGTGCCAGCAGTTACTCGTGGCAGGGTTATGAGACCCAGTACTTC. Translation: CASSYSWQGYETQYF.

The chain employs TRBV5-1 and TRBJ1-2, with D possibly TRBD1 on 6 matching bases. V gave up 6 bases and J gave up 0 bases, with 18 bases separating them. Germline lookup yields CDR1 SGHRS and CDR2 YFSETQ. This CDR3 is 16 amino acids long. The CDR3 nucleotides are TGCGCCAGCACCGGGGGGGGCCCACAAGCTAACTATGGCTACACCTTC. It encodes CASTGGGPQANYGYTF.

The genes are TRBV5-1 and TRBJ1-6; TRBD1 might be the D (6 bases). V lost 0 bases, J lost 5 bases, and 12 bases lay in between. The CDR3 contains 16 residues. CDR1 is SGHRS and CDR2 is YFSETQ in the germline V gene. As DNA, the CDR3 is TGCGCCAGCAGCTTGGAGGGGGTTAGGGATAATTCACCCCTCCACTTT. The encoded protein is CASSLEGVRDNSPLHF.

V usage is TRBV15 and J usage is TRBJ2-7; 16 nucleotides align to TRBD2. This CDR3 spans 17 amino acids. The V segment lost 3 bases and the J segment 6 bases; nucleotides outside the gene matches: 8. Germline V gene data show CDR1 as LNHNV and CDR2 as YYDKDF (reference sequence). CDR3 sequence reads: CATSSRGGTSGGVEQYF. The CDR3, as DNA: TGTGCCACCAGCAGCCGTGGGGGGACTAGCGGGGGGGTCGAGCAGTACTTC.

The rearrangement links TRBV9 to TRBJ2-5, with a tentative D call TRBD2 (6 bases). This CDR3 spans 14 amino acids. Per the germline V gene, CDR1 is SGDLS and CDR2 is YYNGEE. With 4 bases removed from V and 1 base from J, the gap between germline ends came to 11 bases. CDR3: CASSTGAVQETQYF. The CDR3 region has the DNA TGTGCCAGCAGCACGGGAGCGGTCCAAGAGACCCAGTACTTC.

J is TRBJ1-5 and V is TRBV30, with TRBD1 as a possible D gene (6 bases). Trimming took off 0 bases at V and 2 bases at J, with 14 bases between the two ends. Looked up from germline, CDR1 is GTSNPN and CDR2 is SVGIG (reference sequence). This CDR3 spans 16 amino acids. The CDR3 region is CAWSVYGGPGNQPQHF. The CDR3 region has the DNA TGTGCCTGGAGTGTATACGGGGGGCCAGGCAATCAGCCCCAGCATTTT.

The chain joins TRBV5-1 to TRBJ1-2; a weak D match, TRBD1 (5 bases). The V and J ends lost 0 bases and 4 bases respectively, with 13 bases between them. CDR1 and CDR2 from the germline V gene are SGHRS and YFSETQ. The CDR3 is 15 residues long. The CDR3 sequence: CASSLGGVNLYGYTF. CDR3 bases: TGCGCCAGCAGCTTGGGGGGGGTAAACCTCTATGGCTACACCTTC.

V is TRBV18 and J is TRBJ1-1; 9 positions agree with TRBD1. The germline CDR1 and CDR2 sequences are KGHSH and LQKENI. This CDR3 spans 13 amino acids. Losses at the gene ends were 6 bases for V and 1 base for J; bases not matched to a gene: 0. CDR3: CASSGQGNTEAFF. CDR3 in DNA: TGTGCCAGCTCGGGACAGGGGAACACTGAAGCTTTCTTT.

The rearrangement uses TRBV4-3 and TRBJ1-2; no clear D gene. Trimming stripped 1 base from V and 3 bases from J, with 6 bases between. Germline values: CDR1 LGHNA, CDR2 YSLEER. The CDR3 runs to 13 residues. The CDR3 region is CASSQGGYYGYTF. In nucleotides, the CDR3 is TGCGCCAGCAGCCAAGGAGGGTACTATGGCTACACCTTC.

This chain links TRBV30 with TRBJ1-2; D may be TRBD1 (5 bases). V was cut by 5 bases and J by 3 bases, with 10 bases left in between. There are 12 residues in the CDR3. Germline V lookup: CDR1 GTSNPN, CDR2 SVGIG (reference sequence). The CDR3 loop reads CAWSEGDYGYTF. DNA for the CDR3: TGTGCCTGGTCCGAAGGGGACTATGGCTACACCTTC.

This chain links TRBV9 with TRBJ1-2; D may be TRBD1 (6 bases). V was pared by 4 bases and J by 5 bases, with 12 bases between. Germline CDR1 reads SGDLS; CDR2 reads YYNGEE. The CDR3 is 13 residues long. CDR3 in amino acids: CASSPLDRYGYTF. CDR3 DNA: TGTGCCAGCAGCCCCCTGGACAGATATGGCTACACCTTC.

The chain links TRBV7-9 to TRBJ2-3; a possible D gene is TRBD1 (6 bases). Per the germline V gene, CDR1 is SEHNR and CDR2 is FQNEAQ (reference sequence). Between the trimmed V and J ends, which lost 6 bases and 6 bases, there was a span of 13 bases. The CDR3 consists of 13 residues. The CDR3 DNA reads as TGTGCCAGCAGGACAGGTGGGGCGGATACGCAGTATTTT. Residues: CASRTGGADTQYF.

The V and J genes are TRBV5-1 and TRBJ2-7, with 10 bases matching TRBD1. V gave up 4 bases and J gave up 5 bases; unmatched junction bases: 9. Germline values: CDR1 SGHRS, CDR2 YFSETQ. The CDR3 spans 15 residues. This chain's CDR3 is CASSLLLDRGNEQYF. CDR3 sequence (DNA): TGCGCCAGCAGCCTATTACTGGACAGGGGGAACGAGCAGTACTTC.

DNA for the CDR3: TGTGCCAGCAGCTTTCAAACTAGCGGGGGCTCTAGCACAGATACGCAGTATTTT. Translating it yields CASSFQTSGGSSTDTQYF. V gene TRBV5-5 combines with J gene TRBJ2-3, with 11 bases identical to TRBD2. Germline V gives CDR1 SGHKS, CDR2 YYEKEE (reference sequence). There are 18 residues in the CDR3. Trimming removed 2 bases from V and 0 bases from J; junction bases left unmatched: 8. The full variable domain, with the rest looked up from reference TRBV5-5 and TRBJ2-3, is DAGVTQSPTHLIKTRGQQVTLRCSPISGHKSVSWYQQVLGQGPQFIFQYYEKEERGRGNFPDRFSARQFPNYSSELNVNALLLGDSALYLCASSFQTSGGSSTDTQYFGPGTRLTVL.